This TCR beta chain was sequenced during a study of cytomegalovirus exposure and HLA in healthy donors (dated by TCRdb to about 2017). About the full investigation: According to an earlier analysis of a few hundred of the donors, about 179 million T cells yielded roughly 110 million unique TCR beta sequences and about 300 Gb of sequence data. An early release covering over 500 HLA-typed donors comprised roughly 300 gigabases of sequencing data and approximately 85 million unique TCR sequences. Among the approximately 400 genotyped donors, 81% belonged to the genetic ancestry cluster associated with self-reported Caucasian donors. The study aimed to test whether cataloging public T cell receptors could reveal signatures of past pathogen exposure. The study used immunosequencing to profile the T cell repertoires of several hundred subjects and linked those repertoires to cytomegalovirus serostatus. Along with the approximately 700-subject first cohort, a separate validation cohort of over 90 different subjects was used. High-throughput TCR immunosequencing, statistical association of individual TCRs with disease status, and machine learning were combined to predict cytomegalovirus infection status. To study patterns of TCR occurrence, a later analysis re-analyzed previously published TCR beta repertoires from several hundred donors and added high-resolution HLA genotyping. Rather than drawing on any new phenotypic data, the later analysis identified candidate immune exposures from TCR beta sequences and the way those sequences occurred across donors. An earlier analysis of 587 of the donors used high-throughput TCR beta sequencing to judge whether each TCR beta V gene segment behaved as functional or pseudogenic. Donor age, sex, ethnicity and CMV serostatus were compiled together with the repertoire data. A later genetic analysis took genome-wide SNP genotypes for about 65% of the 666 donors and used that subset as a discovery cohort. Every discovery cohort repertoire had been produced on one sequencing platform. Both class I and class II loci were covered by HLA typing, at four-digit resolution. Typing coverage varied by locus: about 629-640 donors for A, B, C, DRB1 and DQB1; 500 to 550 for DQA1; approximately 570 for DPA1; roughly 470 for DPB1. Roughly five DR-DQ haplotypes were handled as single units for association and clustering because linkage in the cohort was strong. On average, roughly 200,000 unique TCR beta nucleotide sequences were sequenced per donor among roughly 430 genotyped donors of the cohort, with roughly 18% of those sequences being non-productive.

The study at large found these results: CMV serostatus was the only immune exposure information available for the cohort. In a later analysis, most CMV-associated TCR beta chains were found to appear HLA-restricted, with HLA associations seemingly driven largely by CMV exposure. In this cohort, only TCR beta chains were sequenced, and detectable features were limited by the absence of alpha or paired-chain data. A group of highly shared sequence variants was considered likely to be a technical artifact of the sequencing pipeline. A further reported finding was that TCR beta sequences accurately predicted the HLA-A and HLA-B alleles for most subjects in the first cohort. While some public TCRs were present in many individuals, most TCR sequences turned up only very rarely across donors. In a later analysis, several top co-occurrence clusters were reported to appear linked to parvovirus B19, influenza, CMV and Epstein-Barr virus. Correlated functional status among segregating V segments might be attributable to linkage disequilibrium, but an unknown experimental factor could not be ruled out. When HLA alleles, especially DR and DQ, strongly co-occurred, attributing TCR associations to individual alleles was difficult. In a later analysis, about 17,000 TCR beta sequences were associated with specific HLA alleles at a false discovery rate of 0.05. In vitro tests confirmed that a few of the cytomegalovirus-associated TCR beta chains recognize cytomegalovirus antigens. The study gave a list of 150 to 200 TCR beta chains associated with cytomegalovirus. Compared with equally common non-associated chains, HLA-associated TCR beta chains in a later analysis were more clonally expanded and had lower generation probabilities. Roughly 17 rarely observed V segments, including chromosome 9 orphons, were excluded from the earlier analysis of several hundred of the donors because counts were too low. A later genetic analysis associated a missense DCLRE1C variant with V-gene and J-gene trimming of TCR beta chains, and an independent cohort replicated the association. In a later genetic analysis, fewer N-insertions in productive TCRs were reported among donors in an Asian-associated ancestry cluster than the roughly 710-donor mean. An earlier analysis of approximately 500 of the donors showed that most TCR beta V segments appeared in productive rearrangements either about 87% or about 30% of the time, which broadly matched IMGT annotations. A later analysis found that TCR association rates varied across HLA loci, with DRB1 alleles showing the most associated TCRs and HLA-C alleles the fewest. Roughly uniform sequencing depth across donors was assumed in presence/absence analyses, although this assumption may not hold. Because some donors lacked HLA typing at each locus, the association tests relied only on the typed subset. It was suggested by the authors that the approach could potentially be generalized to other disease states and immunological phenotypes. In both the original and validation cohorts, the classifier was reported to diagnose cytomegalovirus status with high specificity and sensitivity.

The cohort was made up of approximately 670 healthy bone marrow donors. At the time of sampling, all cohort members were nominally healthy, though unrecorded immune exposures were likely present. The donor was CMV seropositive and belonged to the group of about 290 seropositive cohort members. Each donor provided a peripheral blood sample, and peripheral blood mononuclear cells were used for TCR beta sequencing. Genomic DNA was extracted from the blood cell samples with the Qiagen DNeasy Blood Extraction Kit. On this clone: What this receptor recognizes is not known. The record has no base qualities; no much larger clone is one base away.

The library was generated by the immunoSEQ multiplex PCR assay. The multiplex PCR relied on a mix of 60 forward primers for TCR Vbeta segments and 13 reverse primers for TCR Jbeta segments. The CDR3 region of rearranged TCR beta genes was amplified from genomic DNA with a multiplex PCR assay. On the Illumina HiSeq System, the amplified TCR beta libraries were sequenced as 87-base-pair reads. The authors processed their data as follows. Across the 640 or so repertoires, a later analysis counted roughly 77 million unique TCR beta chains, 8.5 million to 12 million of which were shared by at least two donors. Raw reads were error-corrected and collapsed into unique sequences with a nearest-neighbor algorithm that merged closely related sequences to remove PCR and sequencing errors. CDR3 sequences were aligned to IMGT reference sequences to assign V, D and J gene segments. For a sequence to be retained, a match of at least six nucleotides was required to both a V gene segment and a J gene segment. Rearrangements were classified as productive when the CDR3 lacked stop codons and remained in frame with V and J, and all other rearrangements were classified as non-productive. CDR3 was defined by IMGT convention, running from the second conserved V-encoded cysteine to the conserved J-encoded phenylalanine. The earlier analysis of some 540 of the donors excluded any sequence lacking an unambiguous match to a single V gene segment. In an earlier analysis of almost 600 of the donors, a V segment was called functional when productive rearrangements were above 56.7%, and segregating when the standard deviation between donors exceeded 5%. A statistical classification framework was built for diagnosing cytomegalovirus status from the catalog of TCR beta chain sequences. V and J gene assignment, in a later analysis, came from comparing TCR nucleotide sequences with IMGT/GENE-DB human TR gene sequences. A later analysis assigned CDR3 sequences and most-parsimonious VDJ recombination scenarios with the TCRdist pipeline. A later analysis defined each TCR beta chain by its CDR3 amino acid sequence plus V-gene family, and excluded reads lacking a unique V-gene family. In a later analysis, 500 to 700 highly shared, low-generation-probability nucleotide sequences were removed to address suspected cross-contamination and a sequencing artifact. For each public chain, a later analysis derived a clonal expansion index from normalized ranks of inferred template counts within each repertoire. Generation probabilities in a later analysis came from a VDJ recombination model fitted to out-of-frame rearrangements, and those results were checked against IGoR. A later analysis scored TCR-TCR, TCR-HLA and TCR-CMV co-occurrence with hypergeometric tests, applying a repertoire-size bias correction to TCR pairs. In a later analysis, false discovery rates were estimated by permuting HLA or CMV assignments 20 times. A later analysis grouped co-occurring TCRs with DBSCAN, adding TCRdist sequence similarity when clustering within HLA-allele-positive subsets. For co-occurrence clustering, repertoires with fewer than 30,000 or more than 120,000 public chains were excluded, along with a handful of repertoires with anomalous nucleotide sharing. Imported from immuneACCESS, the table was reduced by TCRdb to in-frame sequences with V and J called. These copies leave out some clones; in studies compared against another copy, an unresolved V gene accounts for under half, and the cause of the remainder is not known. D and trimming come from the DNA, and the V and J calls and clone size come from that table. This sample lists 190,000 or so clones; around 81% were detected once. Roughly 10% of the sample is taken by the ten largest.

Source material: PBMCs. This clonotype originated in a woman in her forties or fifties in good health and CMV-seropositive.

The nucleotide sequence is given as TGTGCCAGTAGATCAAAAACCGGGACAGATTACAATGAGCAGTTCTTC. This gives the protein CASRSKTGTDYNEQFF. The sequence is built from TRBV19 and TRBJ2-1; 7 central bases correspond to TRBD1. Trimming takes 6 bases off V and 4 bases off J; junction bases not matched to a gene: 12. CDR1 and CDR2, looked up from the germline V gene (reference sequence), are LNHDA and SQIVND. The CDR3 holds 16 amino acids from the cysteine to the phenylalanine. The read is trimmed to its CDR3 DNA, 48 bases read in frame from base 1.